The 17 T cell receptor beta chains presented below share a single source sample, sequenced in a study of blood T cells in healthy people across ages. A second PCR of 7 to 11 cycles used a sample-barcoded 5' primer and a J-beta primer mix. TCRdb called the 5' RACE reads again in MiXCR, with one record for every CDR3 protein. The sample has about 800,000 distinct CDR3 sequences, roughly 64% seen once. The sample comprised blood. The source of these receptors is a man aged 30 to 45 in good health.

This chain joins TRBV6-1 and TRBJ2-3; 7 positions agree with TRBD2. Germline trimming cut 3 bases from V and 5 bases from J; bases unmatched to any gene: 11. Germline lookup yields CDR1 MNHNS and CDR2 SASEGT. The CDR3 consists of 16 residues. The CDR3 loop is CASSDYWGGGGDTQYF. For the CDR3, the DNA is TGTGCCAGCAGTGATTATTGGGGTGGGGGGGGAGATACGCAGTATTTT.

This chain connects TRBV29-1 to TRBJ2-6; D is ambiguous. The germline gives CDR1 SQVTM, CDR2 ANQGSEA. V dropped 4 bases and J dropped 2 bases, with 3 bases sitting between them. CDR3 length equals 12 residues. CDR3 residues: CSVVAGANVLTF. The CDR3 coding sequence is TGCAGCGTTGTTGCTGGGGCCAACGTCCTGACTTTC.

The chain uses TRBV20-1 and TRBJ1-5; D is perhaps TRBD1 (6 bases). CDR3 length equals 13 residues. V lost 5 bases, J lost 5 bases, and 13 bases lay in between. Germline CDR1 DFQATT, CDR2 SNEGSKA (reference sequence). CDR3 amino acids: CSASGHGDQPQHF. CDR3 nucleotide sequence: TGCAGTGCTTCGGGACATGGAGATCAGCCCCAGCATTTT.

The rearrangement uses TRBV12-3 or TRBV12-4 and TRBJ2-7; D remains unclear. V was pared by 3 bases and J by 7 bases, with 16 bases between. The CDR3 covers 14 residues. The CDR3 is CASSLDATVGEQYF. In nucleotides, the CDR3 is TGTGCCAGCAGTTTGGACGCAACTGTCGGTGAGCAGTACTTC.

This clonotype was recorded a few times. This sequence joins TRBV27 and TRBJ2-7, with D unclear. This CDR3 is 15 amino acids long. Looked up from germline, CDR1 is MNHEY and CDR2 is SMNVEV (reference sequence). The V and J ends lost 5 bases and 3 bases respectively, with 17 bases between them. The CDR3 here is CASSLRFRQDYEQYF. DNA of the CDR3: TGTGCCAGCAGTCTCCGATTTCGACAAGACTACGAGCAGTACTTC.

The chain links TRBV6-6 to TRBJ2-1, with D possibly matching TRBD2 (5 bases). Deletions cut 0 bases from V and 6 bases from J, with 9 bases between. The germline CDR1 and CDR2 sequences are MNHNY and SVGAGI (reference sequence). This CDR3 is built from 14 residues. CDR3 region: CASSYSRVGNEQFF. The CDR3 bases are TGTGCCAGCAGTTACTCGCGGGTGGGCAATGAGCAGTTCTTC.

The chain employs TRBV9 and TRBJ2-7; maybe TRBD1 (6 bases). The CDR3 sequence is 14 residues long. Trimming took off 0 bases at V and 4 bases at J, with 11 bases between the two ends. CDR1 is SGDLS and CDR2 is YYNGEE in the germline V gene. This CDR3 reads CASSVGTEKYEQYF. CDR3 nucleotides: TGTGCCAGCAGCGTAGGGACAGAAAAATACGAGCAGTACTTC.

The chain couples TRBV4-2 to TRBJ2-5; D call uncertain. The germline V gene encodes CDR1 LGHNA and CDR2 YNFKEQ. Between the trimmed V and J ends, which lost 5 bases and 5 bases, there was a span of 12 bases. There are 13 residues in the CDR3. CDR3 DNA: TGTGCCAGCAGCGGCCCGCCTCGGGAGACCCAGTACTTC. Its translation: CASSGPPRETQYF.

In its sample, this clonotype was seen a few times. CDR3 loop: CSAQSGKYEQYF. Here the CDR3 DNA reads TGCAGTGCTCAGAGCGGGAAGTACGAGCAGTACTTC. The rearrangement uses TRBV20-1 and TRBJ2-7; 7 nucleotides match TRBD2. Trimming cost V 5 bases and J 4 bases; bases outside gene matches: 5. Germline CDR1 is DFQATT and CDR2 is SNEGSKA (reference sequence). The CDR3 has 12 residues.

The chain has TRBV20-1 and TRBJ2-1; 8 bases align to TRBD2. Unmatched junction bases numbered 15, after V lost 8 bases and J lost 9 bases. CDR1 is DFQATT, CDR2 SNEGSKA, per germline (reference sequence). This CDR3 has 14 residues. DNA for the CDR3: TGCAGTTCCATCCCGGGACTAGGGTTGGTTGAGCAGTTCTTC. It yields the protein CSSIPGLGLVEQFF.

The chain couples TRBV5-1 to TRBJ2-4; TRBD1 agrees at 7 bases. The J call may be incorrect, as the DNA end agrees better with TRBJ2-7. Germline CDR1 SGHRS, CDR2 YFSETQ. This CDR3 has 14 residues. CDR3 nucleotide sequence: TGCGCCAGCAGCTCCCGACAGGGATTGGTCGAGCAGTACTTC. Protein: CASSSRQGLVEQYF.

This clonotype was seen more than once but under ten times. The V gene is TRBV18, the J gene TRBJ2-6; tentatively, D is TRBD1 (5 bases). The CDR3 is made up of 18 amino acids. The V and J ends lost 6 bases and 3 bases respectively, with 21 bases between them. CDR1 KGHSH and CDR2 LQKENI come from the germline V gene. The CDR3 bases are TGTGCCAGCTCGCCCGTGAATCCAGGGCTGTTTGGGGCCAACGTCCTGACTTTC. Its protein product is CASSPVNPGLFGANVLTF.

The chain combines TRBV4-1 with TRBJ2-1; D ambiguous. The CDR3 consists of 13 residues. The germline CDR1 and CDR2 sequences are MGHRA and YSYEKL. V lost 4 bases and J 4 bases, leaving 8 bases between the germline ends. CDR3 loop: CASSPKVYNEQFF. CDR3 coding DNA: TGCGCCAGCAGCCCTAAAGTTTACAATGAGCAGTTCTTC.

The gene calls are TRBV6-5 and TRBJ2-7, with TRBD1 identical over 10 bases. V lost 6 bases, J lost 5 bases, and 10 bases stayed unmatched. Germline CDR1 reads MNHEY; CDR2 reads SVGAGI. The CDR3 runs to 15 residues. The CDR3 protein is CASSRSGTGANEQYF. For the CDR3, the DNA is TGTGCCAGCAGCCGATCCGGGACAGGGGCTAACGAGCAGTACTTC.

This clonotype has just a few counts. The rearrangement links TRBV29-1 to TRBJ2-1; D possibly corresponds to TRBD2 (5 bases). Germline loops: CDR1 SQVTM, CDR2 ANQGSEA. CDR3 length: 12 residues. The ends were cut back, 3 bases at V and 3 bases at J, with 6 bases in the middle. The DNA for the CDR3 is TGCAGCGTTGACGGGGTCTACAATGAGCAGTTCTTC. Translated: CSVDGVYNEQFF.

This chain joins TRBV6-2 or TRBV6-3 and TRBJ2-1, with 7 bases matching TRBD2. V lost 7 bases, J lost 10 bases, and 10 bases stayed unmatched. The CDR3 is 13 amino acids. Germline loops: CDR1 MNHEY, CDR2 SVGEGT. CDR3 protein: CASMAGVLGEQFF. The CDR3 region has the DNA TGTGCCAGCATGGCGGGAGTCTTAGGCGAGCAGTTCTTC.

Only a few counts were recorded for this clonotype. The chain combines TRBV29-1 with TRBJ2-1; TRBD2 agrees at 11 bases. Germline trimming cut 7 bases from V and 2 bases from J; bases unmatched to any gene: 13. The germline CDR1 and CDR2 sequences are SQVTM and ANQGSEA. This CDR3 is 17 amino acids long. CDR3 region: CSAPHPLAGGPYNEQFF. The CDR3 nucleotides are TGCAGCGCCCCTCACCCCCTAGCGGGAGGTCCCTACAATGAGCAGTTCTTC.